These 28 T cell receptor beta chains were sequenced from one sample in a study of cytomegalovirus exposure and HLA in healthy donors. 13 Jbeta primers and 60 Vbeta primers were used for the PCR. Clones were read by immunoSEQ multiplex PCR, and TCRdb kept only the in-frame ones, dropping some. The sample has about 160,000 clones, around 78% seen once. Sequences were obtained from PBMCs. The receptor source for this set is a female donor in good health and CMV-seronegative.

J is TRBJ1-5 and V is TRBV19; tentatively, D is TRBD1 (5 bases). Trimming stripped 10 bases from V and 3 bases from J, with 19 bases between. From germline, CDR1 is LNHDA and CDR2 SQIVND (reference sequence). This CDR3 region has 15 residues. CDR3 loop: CATSIGRGLNQPQHF. CDR3 sequence (DNA): TGTGCCACCAGTATAGGACGGGGACTCAATCAGCCCCAGCATTTT.

This chain joins TRBV2 and TRBJ1-6, with D hard to call. Germline CDR1 SNHLY, CDR2 FYNNEI. The length of the CDR3 is 15 residues. Trimming removed 2 bases from V and 3 bases from J, with 8 bases in between. The CDR3 sequence is CASSERQVYNSPLHF. In DNA, the CDR3 is TGTGCCAGCAGTGAAAGGCAGGTCTATAATTCACCCCTCCACTTT.

This rearrangement joins TRBV7-8 to TRBJ2-2; possibly TRBD1 for D (5 bases). There are 17 residues in the CDR3. Germline loops: CDR1 SGHVS, CDR2 FQNEAQ. The V end was cut by 6 bases, the J end by 4 bases, with 21 bases between. The CDR3 is CASSSGSVSVATGELFF. CDR3 DNA sequence: TGTGCCAGCAGTTCAGGGTCCGTCTCAGTGGCCACCGGGGAGCTGTTTTTT.

The rearrangement links TRBV7-2 to TRBJ1-5; no definite D call. V lost 2 bases to trimming and J lost 1 base, with 9 bases between them. Germline V gene data show CDR1 as SGHTA and CDR2 as FQGNSA. The CDR3 has 15 residues. In nucleotides, the CDR3 is TGTGCCAGCAGCTTACTCGGTTTGAGCAATCAGCCCCAGCATTTT. This translates into CASSLLGLSNQPQHF.

The chain employs TRBV28 and TRBJ2-7; TRBD1 aligns across 11 bases. Germline CDR1 reads MDHEN; CDR2 reads SYDVKM. V gave up 1 base and J gave up 7 bases; unmatched junction bases: 6. CDR3 length: 15 residues. This CDR3 reads CASSLSRTGGKEQYF. CDR3 in DNA: TGTGCCAGCAGTTTATCCCGGACAGGGGGCAAGGAGCAGTACTTC.

The chain is built from TRBV10-3 and TRBJ2-7; TRBD2 matches 9 bases. This CDR3 has 14 residues. Germline trimming cut 9 bases from V and 2 bases from J; bases unmatched to any gene: 8. Germline V gene lookup returns CDR1 ENHRY and CDR2 SYGVKD. CDR3 loop: CAMSSGGPTYEQYF. CDR3 sequence (DNA): TGTGCCATGAGTAGCGGGGGCCCTACCTACGAGCAGTACTTC.

The V and J genes are TRBV5-6 and TRBJ2-1; 9 bases are a match to TRBD2. The ends lost 4 bases at V and 6 bases at J; junction bases unmatched: 8. CDR3 size: 15 residues. Germline assignment: CDR1 SGHDT and CDR2 YYEEEE. CDR3 coding DNA: TGTGCCAGCAGCCCCCGGGGCGGGGGGGCCAATGAGCAGTTCTTC. Translating it yields CASSPRGGGANEQFF.

V is TRBV5-6 and J is TRBJ2-1; 11 positions agree with TRBD1. This CDR3 has 18 residues. Germline CDR1 and CDR2: SGHDT and YYEEEE. The junction had 13 bases not matched to a gene; V was cut back by 2 bases and J by 6 bases. The CDR3 bases are TGTGCCAGCAGCTTCACCGAGGACAGGGGGCGAGCACTCAATGAGCAGTTCTTC. The encoded protein is CASSFTEDRGRALNEQFF.

The J gene is TRBJ2-7, the V gene TRBV4-1; the D gene is possibly TRBD2 (6 bases). Trimming left V 3 bases short and J 1 base short, with 10 bases between. Germline V gene sequence: CDR1 MGHRA, CDR2 YSYEKL. This CDR3 has 14 amino acids. The CDR3 DNA sequence: TGCGCCAGCAGCCAGTTTGGGGGGTCCTACGAGCAGTACTTC. Amino acid sequence: CASSQFGGSYEQYF.

This rearrangement joins TRBV4-3 to TRBJ2-3; 8 positions agree with TRBD1. In germline, CDR1 is LGHNA, CDR2 YSLEER. With V trimmed by 0 bases and J by 8 bases, 10 bases remained unmatched. This CDR3 is built from 16 residues. CDR3 nucleotide sequence: TGCGCCAGCAGCCAAGAAGCGTCCAGGGGGCGCGTTACGCAGTATTTT. The encoded protein is CASSQEASRGRVTQYF.

The chain couples TRBV18 to TRBJ2-7; D remains ambiguous. Trimming pared 3 bases from V and 3 bases from J, leaving 12 bases between. This CDR3 is 14 amino acids long. Germline V lookup: CDR1 KGHSH, CDR2 LQKENI. CDR3 residues: CASSPFSRHYEQYF. In nucleotides, the CDR3 is TGTGCCAGCTCACCCTTTTCGCGGCACTACGAGCAGTACTTC.

The J gene is TRBJ2-1, the V gene TRBV9, with 13 bases lining up with TRBD2. The J segment lost 10 bases and the V segment lost 0 bases, leaving 10 bases of the junction unmatched. This CDR3 is built from 17 residues. Germline CDR1 is SGDLS and CDR2 is YYNGEE. The CDR3 sequence: CASSVGPGTSGTAEQFF. CDR3 bases: TGTGCCAGCAGCGTAGGTCCCGGGACTAGCGGGACGGCGGAGCAGTTCTTC.

This clone was picked up one time. The gene calls are TRBV6-6 and TRBJ1-5; 10 bases align to TRBD1. Germline V CDR1 and CDR2: MNHNY, SVGAGI (reference sequence). The CDR3 totals 16 residues. Unmatched junction bases numbered 9, after V lost 8 bases and J lost 2 bases. Written as DNA, the CDR3 is TGTGCCAGCGCCCCCCCCGGGACAGGGGGCAATCAGCCCCAGCATTTT. Its protein product is CASAPPGTGGNQPQHF.

As concerns this clone: The junction and the germline gene differ at one end; a read error may be behind it. The chain recombines TRBV2 with TRBJ1-4; 9 bases match TRBD1. CDR1 is SNHLY and CDR2 is FYNNEI in the germline V gene. The CDR3 contains 15 residues. Here the CDR3 DNA reads TGTGCCAGCAGTTCGACAGGGGGGAGTAATGAAGAACTGTTTTTT. It specifies CASSSTGGSNEELFF.

V is TRBV9 and J is TRBJ1-2; 8 nucleotides agree with TRBD1. Germline V gene lookup returns CDR1 SGDLS and CDR2 YYNGEE. Germline trimming cut 7 bases from V and 7 bases from J; bases unmatched to any gene: 3. The CDR3 has 11 amino acids. This CDR3 reads CASDRGSGYTF. DNA of the CDR3: TGTGCCAGCGACAGGGGTAGTGGCTACACCTTC. The entire variable domain, with the rest obtained from reference TRBV9 and TRBJ1-2, is as follows: DSGVTQTPKHLITATGQRVTLRCSPRSGDLSVYWYQQSLDQGLQFLIQYYNGEERAKGNILERFSAQQFPDLHSELNLSSLELGDSALYFCASDRGSGYTFGSGTRLTVV.

CDR3 region: CAISRDRPPYNEQFF. The CDR3 DNA follows: TGTGCCATCAGTCGGGACAGGCCCCCCTACAATGAGCAGTTCTTC. This rearrangement joins TRBV10-3 to TRBJ2-1; 8 bases match TRBD1. CDR1 is ENHRY, CDR2 SYGVKD, per germline. This CDR3 comprises 15 residues. The V and J ends lost 5 bases and 2 bases, in that order; junction bases with no gene match: 5.

The chain links TRBV18 to TRBJ1-1; a possible D gene is TRBD1 (6 bases). This CDR3 region has 16 residues. The V gene lost 6 bases and the J gene lost 0 bases, with 17 bases spanning the gap. CDR1 is KGHSH and CDR2 is LQKENI in the germline V gene. The CDR3 DNA is TGTGCCAGCTCCCGAACAGGGCCTCAAATGAACACTGAAGCTTTCTTT. It specifies CASSRTGPQMNTEAFF.

The chain combines TRBV27 with TRBJ2-1, with TRBD2 matching over 10 bases. CDR1 is MNHEY and CDR2 is SMNVEV in the germline V gene (reference sequence). J was trimmed by 6 bases and V by 3 bases; bases with no gene match: 23. The CDR3 extends over 21 amino acids. CDR3 residues: CASSFTRGRISGRILGNEQFF. Here the CDR3 DNA reads TGTGCCAGCAGTTTCACCAGGGGGCGAATTAGCGGGAGGATCTTGGGCAATGAGCAGTTCTTC.

This clone has only one observation. This sequence joins TRBV28 and TRBJ2-1; TRBD1 agrees at 8 bases. Trimming removed 5 bases from V and 4 bases from J; junction bases left unmatched: 7. CDR1 and CDR2 (germline): MDHEN, SYDVKM. This CDR3 is built from 15 residues. CDR3 in DNA: TGTGCCAGCAGTCTCCCGACAGGGGAGTACAATGAGCAGTTCTTC. This encodes CASSLPTGEYNEQFF. The full variable domain, in which reference TRBV28 and TRBJ2-1 provide the parts outside the CDR3, is DVKVTQSSRYLVKRTGEKVFLECVQDMDHENMFWYRQDPGLGLRLIYFSYDVKMKEKGDIPEGYSVSREKKERFSLILESASTNQTSMYLCASSLPTGEYNEQFFGPGTRLTVL.

The genes are TRBV30 and TRBJ1-2; D uncertain. Trimming took off 1 base at V and 8 bases at J, with 17 bases between the two ends. The CDR3 is 14 residues long. CDR1 and CDR2 from the germline V gene are GTSNPN and SVGIG (reference sequence). Here the CDR3 reads CAWSGTIRVRGYTF. The CDR3 DNA reads TGTGCCTGGAGTGGGACTATAAGGGTACGGGGCTACACCTTC. The full variable domain, completed using reference TRBV30 and TRBJ1-2, is SQTIHQWPATLVQPVGSPLSLECTVEGTSNPNLYWYRQAAGRGLQLLFYSVGIGQISSEVPQNLSASRPQDRQFILSSKKLLLSDSGFYLCAWSGTIRVRGYTFGSGTRLTVV.

The V call is TRBV13, the J call TRBJ2-1; 7 bases align to TRBD1. Germline CDR1 and CDR2: PRHDT and FYEKMQ (reference sequence). The CDR3 extends over 15 amino acids. The trim removed 4 bases at V and 8 bases at J, leaving 11 bases unmatched. The CDR3 sequence: CASSSGQRERYEQFF. In DNA form, the CDR3 reads TGTGCCAGCAGCTCGGGACAGAGAGAACGTTATGAGCAGTTCTTC. Full variable domain (remainder filled in from reference TRBV13 and TRBJ2-1): AAGVIQSPRHLIKEKRETATLKCYPIPRHDTVYWYQQGPGQDPQFLISFYEKMQSDKGSIPDRFSAQQFSDYHSELNMSSLELGDSALYFCASSSGQRERYEQFFGPGTRLTVL.

The rearrangement links TRBV9 to TRBJ2-2; weak D call: TRBD1 (6 bases). Trimming took 4 bases from V and 4 from J, leaving 20 bases between them. The germline gives CDR1 SGDLS, CDR2 YYNGEE. The CDR3 contains 17 residues. CDR3 sequence (DNA): TGTGCCAGCAGCCACCGGGACACCTCCGTGCCCACCGGGGAGCTGTTTTTT. The encoded protein is CASSHRDTSVPTGELFF.

V is TRBV5-8 and J is TRBJ1-2; 9 bases align to TRBD1. The junction had 8 bases not matched to a gene; V was cut back by 3 bases and J by 8 bases. In germline, CDR1 is SGHTS, CDR2 YDEGEE. CDR3 length: 14 residues. In DNA, the CDR3 is TGTGCCAGCAGCTGGGGACAGGGAGCTTGGGGCTACACCTTC. Translated, it gives CASSWGQGAWGYTF.

This chain uses TRBV30 with TRBJ1-2, with TRBD1 matching over 10 bases. The trim removed 3 bases at V and 4 bases at J, leaving 5 bases unmatched. The germline gives CDR1 GTSNPN, CDR2 SVGIG (reference sequence). This CDR3 comprises 14 residues. The CDR3: CAWRLTGGIYGYTF. CDR3 DNA: TGTGCCTGGAGATTGACAGGGGGCATCTATGGCTACACCTTC.

The chain has TRBV2 and TRBJ1-4; 8 bases agree with TRBD1. Germline loops: CDR1 SNHLY, CDR2 FYNNEI. V was pared by 7 bases and J by 2 bases, with 6 bases of the junction left unmatched. This CDR3 is built from 15 residues. The CDR3 here is CASNDRGLTNEKLFF. CDR3 sequence (DNA): TGTGCCAGCAACGACAGGGGATTGACTAATGAAAAACTGTTTTTT.

The chain recombines TRBV5-1 with TRBJ2-1, with a tentative D call TRBD2 (6 bases). Germline V gene data show CDR1 as SGHRS and CDR2 as YFSETQ. V was cut by 6 bases and J by 6 bases, with 16 bases left in between. The CDR3 contains 14 residues. CDR3 sequence: CASKPGETRNEQFF. For the CDR3, the DNA is TGCGCCAGCAAGCCGGGGGAAACCCGCAATGAGCAGTTCTTC.

In nucleotides, the CDR3 is TGTGCCAGCAGTTCCGACCTCGGGTATGGCTACACCTTC. Encoded protein: CASSSDLGYGYTF. V gene TRBV7-2 combines with J gene TRBJ1-2; D call uncertain. V lost 6 bases and J 5 bases, leaving 13 bases between the germline ends. The CDR3 is 13 amino acids. The germline CDR1 and CDR2 sequences are SGHTA and FQGNSA.

This clone was counted a few times. V and J are TRBV29-1 and TRBJ2-1; 7 bases fit TRBD2. Trimming took 6 bases from V and 8 from J; bases not matched to a gene: 16. Germline CDR1 reads SQVTM; CDR2 reads ANQGSEA. The CDR3 sequence is 15 residues long. CDR3 protein: CSVTARGTAADEQFF. DNA of the CDR3: TGCAGCGTAACCGCGCGGGGGACCGCAGCGGATGAGCAGTTCTTC.